A single sample is the source of the 23 T cell receptor beta chains below, sequenced in a study of OX40 agonist ivuxolimab in advanced cancers. TCRdb keeps only in-frame clones here, not all; method: immunoSEQ multiplex PCR. Among about 30,000 clones, roughly 82% were seen once, and the ten largest hold roughly 27%. The source was CD4+ or CD8+ T cells sorted from blood, collected in a trial of the OX40 agonist ivuxolimab. The source is an adult with an advanced solid tumor such as melanoma, head and neck, liver or kidney cancer.

This chain joins TRBV7-6 and TRBJ1-2, with 8 bases lining up with TRBD1. Germline CDR1 SGHVS, CDR2 FNYEAQ. The CDR3 covers 14 residues. V lost 5 bases and J lost 7; bases outside the gene matches: 9. The CDR3 here is CASSPGAGGIGYTF. The CDR3 coding sequence is TGTGCCAGCAGCCCCGGGGCAGGGGGCATTGGCTACACCTTC.

As for this clone: A junction boundary mismatches the germline segment, possibly from a read error. V usage is TRBV23-1 and J usage is TRBJ2-2, with D possibly called TRBD1 or TRBD2 (6 bases each). TRBV23-1 is assigned to the ORF class and has an uncertain function. CDR3 length: 16 residues. The CDR3 DNA reads as TGCGCCAGCAGTCAGGAGGGACACCCGAACACCTGGGAGCTGTTTTTT. This gives the protein CASSQEGHPNTWELFF.

This clone is a singleton in its sample. J is TRBJ2-7 and V is TRBV6-1, with 10 bases matching TRBD1. The CDR3 totals 12 residues. Losses at the gene ends were 8 bases for V and 2 bases for J; bases not matched to a gene: 0. From germline, CDR1 is MNHNS and CDR2 SASEGT. The CDR3 sequence is CASGTGAYEQYF. CDR3 nucleotides: TGTGCCAGCGGGACAGGGGCCTACGAGCAGTACTTC.

This clone appeared once. This chain links TRBV20-1 with TRBJ2-7; no clear D. Trimming took off 3 bases at V and 5 bases at J, with 8 bases between the two ends. Germline assignment: CDR1 DFQATT and CDR2 SNEGSKA (reference sequence). The CDR3 is 11 residues long. Here the CDR3 reads CSASPPHEQYF. CDR3 nucleotides: TGCAGTGCTAGCCCCCCCCACGAGCAGTACTTC.

This clone was recorded once. The J gene is TRBJ2-5, the V gene TRBV10-2; 10 nucleotides agree with TRBD2. The better agreement between TRBJ2-7 and the DNA end casts doubt on the J call. CDR1 and CDR2 (germline): WSHSY, SAAADI. CDR3 size: 14 residues. CDR3 sequence: CASRPGLAFYEQYF. The CDR3 nucleotides are TGCGCCAGCAGACCGGGACTAGCGTTTTACGAGCAGTACTTC.

V gene TRBV11-1 combines with J gene TRBJ1-1; D gene uncertain. This CDR3 is 13 amino acids long. Germline V gene lookup returns CDR1 SGHAT and CDR2 FQDESV (reference sequence). Trimming pared 1 base from V and 3 bases from J, leaving 6 bases between. The CDR3 here is CASSLGGDTEAFF. Written as DNA, the CDR3 is TGTGCCAGCAGCTTAGGGGGAGACACTGAAGCTTTCTTT.

The chain carries TRBV27 and TRBJ2-3, with 7 bases matching TRBD2. The germline gives CDR1 MNHEY, CDR2 SMNVEV (reference sequence). The junction had 6 bases not matched to a gene; V was cut back by 0 bases and J by 6 bases. The CDR3 consists of 15 residues. This chain's CDR3 is CASSLSGAGADTQYF. The CDR3 DNA follows: TGTGCCAGCAGTTTATCCGGGGCGGGAGCGGATACGCAGTATTTT.

The chain couples TRBV15 to TRBJ2-7, with no clear D. This CDR3 is built from 15 residues. V was pared by 4 bases and J by 0 bases, with 13 bases between. Looked up from germline, CDR1 is LNHNV and CDR2 is YYDKDF (reference sequence). Written as DNA, the CDR3 is TGTGCCACCAGCATTTCGCCAGGTCCCTCCTACGAGCAGTACTTC. Its translation is CATSISPGPSYEQYF.

V is TRBV14 and J is TRBJ2-5, with TRBD1 as a possible D gene (5 bases). The germline V gene has CDR1 SGHDN and CDR2 FVKESK. Trimming pared 5 bases from V and 7 bases from J, leaving 14 bases between. The length of the CDR3 is 13 residues. The chain's CDR3 is CASSDGAIGTQYF. The CDR3 DNA reads TGTGCCAGCAGCGATGGGGCGATTGGGACCCAGTACTTC.

The chain recombines TRBV4-2 with TRBJ2-2; weak D call: TRBD2 (5 bases). Trimming cost V 4 bases and J 4 bases, with 16 bases left between them. Germline V CDR1 and CDR2: LGHNA, YNFKEQ. The CDR3 sequence is 16 residues long. The CDR3 nucleotides read TGTGCCAGCAGCCCTATTGACGGAGGTAGCACCGGGGAGCTGTTTTTT. This sequence encodes CASSPIDGGSTGELFF.

This chain connects TRBV6-6 to TRBJ1-1; D call uncertain. The length of the CDR3 is 14 residues. The V end was cut by 5 bases, the J end by 4 bases, with 14 bases between. Germline lookup yields CDR1 MNHNY and CDR2 SVGAGI (reference sequence). CDR3 loop: CASSPRGGLTEAFF. In DNA form, the CDR3 reads TGTGCCAGCAGTCCCCGTGGAGGGCTCACTGAAGCTTTCTTT.

The chain carries TRBV14 and TRBJ2-7; D is undetermined. The CDR3 is 12 residues long. Trimming took off 3 bases at V and 3 bases at J, with 6 bases between the two ends. Per germline, CDR1 SGHDN and CDR2 FVKESK. DNA of the CDR3: TGTGCCAGCAGCCATTTGGGCTACGAGCAGTACTTC. It encodes CASSHLGYEQYF.

This rearrangement joins TRBV10-2 to TRBJ2-5, with 8 bases fitting TRBD1. J gave up 0 bases and V 3 bases, and 3 bases lay outside the gene matches. This CDR3 region has 15 residues. CDR1 is WSHSY and CDR2 is SAAADI in the germline V gene. The CDR3 DNA is TGCGCCAGCAGTGAACGGACAGGGTACCAAGAGACCCAGTACTTC. This encodes CASSERTGYQETQYF.

This chain joins TRBV5-8 and TRBJ2-7; D gene unclear. CDR1 is SGHTS and CDR2 is YDEGEE in the germline V gene. V lost 2 bases to trimming and J lost 2 bases, with 8 bases between them. The CDR3 is 13 amino acids. The CDR3: CASSFGVTYEQYF. In DNA, the CDR3 is TGTGCCAGCAGCTTTGGGGTTACCTACGAGCAGTACTTC.

CDR3 sequence (DNA): TGCGCCAGCAGCCAAACGGACAGGGCGCTCTACGAGCAGTACTTC. Its translation: CASSQTDRALYEQYF. The J gene is TRBJ2-7, the V gene TRBV4-1; the match to TRBD1 covers 8 bases. The CDR3 runs 15 residues. After removal of 2 bases from V and 3 bases from J, the junction contained 6 bases not matched to a gene. The germline V gene has CDR1 MGHRA and CDR2 YSYEKL.

The chain couples TRBV23-1 to TRBJ2-1; D uncertain. TRBV23-1 is classed as an ORF, of uncertain function. This CDR3 contains 12 residues. V was clipped by 6 bases and J by 6 bases, with 9 bases between them. CDR3 sequence: CASSQVLNEQFF. As DNA, the CDR3 is TGCGCCAGCAGCCAAGTTCTCAATGAGCAGTTCTTC.

This clone was detected once. The V gene is TRBV6-1, the J gene TRBJ2-7; D not certain. The CDR3 is made up of 13 amino acids. Trimming removed 5 bases from V and 4 bases from J, with 12 bases in between. Germline V gene data show CDR1 as MNHNS and CDR2 as SASEGT. The CDR3 region is CASSPLKGYEQYF. The DNA of the CDR3 is TGTGCCAGCAGTCCCCTAAAGGGTTACGAGCAGTACTTC.

There are a few counts of this clone. The V gene is TRBV7-9, the J gene TRBJ2-6; D is perhaps TRBD1 or TRBD2 (5 bases each). Trimming left V 6 bases short and J 1 base short, with 7 bases between. Looked up from germline, CDR1 is SEHNR and CDR2 is FQNEAQ (reference sequence). The CDR3 spans 14 residues. The CDR3 loop reads CASRGESGANVLTF. DNA of the CDR3: TGTGCCAGCAGAGGGGAGTCTGGGGCCAACGTCCTGACTTTC.

The chain carries TRBV13 and TRBJ2-1; D unresolved. CDR1 is PRHDT and CDR2 is FYEKMQ in the germline V gene (reference sequence). Trimming cost V 1 base and J 4 bases, with 5 bases left between them. CDR3 size: 13 residues. The CDR3 sequence: CASSLVSYNEQFF. Written as DNA, the CDR3 is TGTGCCAGCAGCTTAGTAAGTTACAATGAGCAGTTCTTC.

CDR3 in DNA: TGTGCCACCAGACCCAGCGAACCATCGGCGGGAGGTCTAAGCGGGGAGCTGTTTTTT. Translating gives CATRPSEPSAGGLSGELFF. The chain links TRBV15 to TRBJ2-2, with TRBD2 matching over 8 bases. V shed 6 bases and J 7 bases; nucleotides not matched to a gene: 22. The CDR3 covers 19 residues. Germline assignment: CDR1 LNHNV and CDR2 YYDKDF (reference sequence). Based on the CDR3 plus reference TRBV15 and TRBJ2-2, the full variable domain is DAMVIQNPRYQVTQFGKPVTLSCSQTLNHNVMYWYQQKSSQAPKLLFHYYDKDFNNEADTPDNFQSRRPNTSFCFLDIRSPGLGDTAMYLCATRPSEPSAGGLSGELFFGEGSRLTVL.

This chain links TRBV7-3 with TRBJ2-7, with TRBD2 identical over 10 bases. The CDR3 is 18 amino acids. Losses at the gene ends were 0 bases for V and 0 bases for J; bases not matched to a gene: 8. Looked up from germline, CDR1 is SGHTA and CDR2 is FQGTGA. CDR3 protein: CASSLTSQTSGPSYEQYF. The CDR3 coding sequence is TGTGCCAGCAGCTTAACTTCTCAGACTAGCGGGCCCTCCTACGAGCAGTACTTC.

The V call is TRBV6-6, the J call TRBJ2-5; possibly TRBD2 for D (5 bases). This CDR3 is built from 13 residues. V was cut by 3 bases and J by 5 bases, with 10 bases left in between. Per the germline V gene, CDR1 is MNHNY and CDR2 is SVGAGI (reference sequence). For the CDR3, the DNA is TGTGCCAGCAGTTATGCTAGAGGGGAGACCCAGTACTTC. It yields the protein CASSYARGETQYF.

This clone was observed once. The gene calls are TRBV30 and TRBJ2-2; D is undetermined. CDR1 GTSNPN and CDR2 SVGIG come from the germline V gene (reference sequence). Trimming stripped 0 bases from V and 3 bases from J, with 14 bases between. The CDR3 has 16 amino acids. The CDR3 nucleotides are TGTGCCTGGAGTGTACTCCCGACCTCGGACACCGGGGAGCTGTTTTTT. It specifies CAWSVLPTSDTGELFF. The full variable domain, completed using reference TRBV30 and TRBJ2-2, is SQTIHQWPATLVQPVGSPLSLECTVEGTSNPNLYWYRQAAGRGLQLLFYSVGIGQISSEVPQNLSASRPQDRQFILSSKKLLLSDSGFYLCAWSVLPTSDTGELFFGEGSRLTVL.